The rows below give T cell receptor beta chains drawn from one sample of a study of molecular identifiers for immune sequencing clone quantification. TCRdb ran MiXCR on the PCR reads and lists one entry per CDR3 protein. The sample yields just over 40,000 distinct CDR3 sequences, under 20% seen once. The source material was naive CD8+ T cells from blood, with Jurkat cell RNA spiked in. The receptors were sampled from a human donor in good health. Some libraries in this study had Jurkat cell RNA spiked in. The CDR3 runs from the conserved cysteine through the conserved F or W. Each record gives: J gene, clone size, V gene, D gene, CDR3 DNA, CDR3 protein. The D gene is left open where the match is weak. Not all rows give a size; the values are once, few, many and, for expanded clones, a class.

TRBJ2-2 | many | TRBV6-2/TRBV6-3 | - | TGTGCCAGCAGTTACCTGTGGGGGTACGGGGAGCTGTTTTTT | CASSYLWGYGELFF
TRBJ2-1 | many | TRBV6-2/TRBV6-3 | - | TGTGCCAGCAGACGCGGACTTTTATCCGTCTTC | CASRRGLLSVF
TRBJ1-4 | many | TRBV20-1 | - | TGCAGTGCTAGAACTGGGGGGGGCCTGGGCTATAATGAAAAACTGTTTTTT | CSARTGGGLGYNEKLFF
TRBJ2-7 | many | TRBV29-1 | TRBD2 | TGCAGCGCGATAGAAGGACTAGCGGCCGAGCAGTACTTC | CSAIEGLAAEQYF
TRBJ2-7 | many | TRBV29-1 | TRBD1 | TGCAGCGTTGGGGACAGCCACTACGAGCAGTACTTC | CSVGDSHYEQYF
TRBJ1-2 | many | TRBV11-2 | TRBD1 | TGTGCCAGCGGCTTTGGGGACAGGGACACAGCTAACTATGGCTACACCTTC | CASGFGDRDTANYGYTF
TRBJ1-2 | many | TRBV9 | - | TGTGCCAGCAGCGCCTTTTCGAATGGCTACACCTTC | CASSAFSNGYTF
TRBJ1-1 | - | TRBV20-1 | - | TGCAGTGCTAGAGATGAAGCTCGAGAGCTTGAAGCTTTCTTT | CSARDEARELEAFF
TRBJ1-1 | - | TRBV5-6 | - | TGTGCCAGCAGCTTGAAGGCACCGGCGGCTTTCTTT | CASSLKAPAAFF
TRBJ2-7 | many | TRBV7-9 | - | TGTGCCACCCGGGACGGATCCTACGAGCAGTACTTC | CATRDGSYEQYF
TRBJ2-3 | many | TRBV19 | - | TGTGCCAGTAGCCCTTCGGGGCTACTTACCCACACAGATACGCAGTATTTT | CASSPSGLLTHTDTQYF
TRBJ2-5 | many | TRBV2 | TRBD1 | TGTGCCAGCAGTGAAACCCTAGGACAGGGGGGAGAGACCCAGTACTTC | CASSETLGQGGETQYF